A selection of T cell receptor beta chains follows, all from one sample in a study of OX40 agonist ivuxolimab in advanced cancers. Clones were sequenced by immunoSEQ multiplex PCR, and TCRdb holds only the in-frame ones, with some missing. The repertoire holds 60,000 to 75,000 clones, with about 91% as singletons. Sequencing used CD4+ or CD8+ T cells sorted from blood, obtained in a trial of the OX40 agonist ivuxolimab. These receptors were obtained from an adult with an advanced solid tumor such as melanoma, head and neck, liver or kidney cancer. The CDR3 runs from the conserved cysteine through the conserved F or W. Fields, in order: J gene, clone size, V gene, D gene, CDR3 protein, CDR3 DNA. The D gene is left open where the match is weak. Where a row states a size, it is once, few, many or the class of an expanded clone; other rows omit it.

J: TRBJ2-6
size: -
V: TRBV18
D: TRBD1
CDR3: CASSPGQGGSGANVLTF
DNA: TGTGCCAGCTCACCGGGACAGGGAGGTTCAGGGGCCAACGTCCTGACTTTC

J: TRBJ2-3
size: -
V: TRBV29-1
D: TRBD2
CDR3: CSAVPSGRSTDTQYF
DNA: TGCAGCGCCGTACCTAGCGGGAGGAGCACAGATACGCAGTATTTT

J: TRBJ2-7
size: -
V: TRBV30
D: TRBD2
CDR3: CAWSRGASYEQYF
DNA: TGTGCCTGGTCGCGGGGGGCCTCCTACGAGCAGTACTTC

J: TRBJ2-5
size: -
V: TRBV6-6
D: -
CDR3: CASSYHQTQYF
DNA: TGTGCCAGCAGTTACCACCAGACCCAGTACTTC

J: TRBJ2-3
size: -
V: TRBV13
D: -
CDR3: CASRLWGGTTDTQYF
DNA: TGTGCCAGCAGGCTCTGGGGGGGCACAACAGATACGCAGTATTTT

J: TRBJ2-7
size: few
V: TRBV7-7
D: -
CDR3: CASSLPGYEQYF
DNA: TGTGCTAGCAGCTTACCGGGCTACGAGCAGTACTTC

J: TRBJ2-1
size: -
V: TRBV19
D: -
CDR3: CASSIGRGPYNEQFF
DNA: TGTGCCAGTAGTATCGGGCGGGGGCCATACAATGAGCAGTTCTTC

J: TRBJ2-3
size: -
V: TRBV6-5
D: -
CDR3: CASSLRGSTDTQYF
DNA: TGTGCCAGCAGTCTCAGGGGTAGCACAGATACGCAGTATTTT

J: TRBJ2-2
size: -
V: TRBV14
D: -
CDR3: CASSQVIFGELFF
DNA: TGTGCCAGCAGCCAAGTGATCTTCGGGGAGCTGTTTTTT

J: TRBJ1-4
size: -
V: TRBV18
D: -
CDR3: CASSPPTDEKLFF
DNA: TGTGCCAGCTCACCACCAACTGATGAAAAACTGTTTTTT

J: TRBJ2-3
size: once
V: TRBV5-1
D: TRBD1
CDR3: CASSLGLGGETDTQYF
DNA: TGCGCCAGCAGCTTGGGGCTAGGGGGCGAAACAGATACGCAGTATTTT

J: TRBJ1-5
size: -
V: TRBV30
D: -
CDR3: CAWSPSVHQPQHF
DNA: TGTGCCTGGAGTCCAAGTGTTCATCAGCCCCAGCATTTT

J: TRBJ2-4
size: -
V: TRBV21-1
D: -
CDR3: CASIRQGVRFESKNIQYF
DNA: TGTGCCAGCATCCGCCAGGGGGTACGGTTTGAGAGCAAAAACATTCAGTACTTC

J: TRBJ2-1
size: once
V: TRBV9
D: -
CDR3: CASSVDNGNYNEQFF
DNA: TGTGCCAGCAGCGTAGATAACGGAAACTACAATGAGCAGTTCTTC

J: TRBJ2-7
size: -
V: TRBV9
D: TRBD1
CDR3: CASSVATGGIDEQYF
DNA: TGTGCCAGCAGCGTAGCTACAGGGGGCATCGACGAGCAGTACTTC

J: TRBJ2-7
size: few
V: TRBV9
D: -
CDR3: CASSVATGSGPYEQYF
DNA: TGTGCCAGCAGCGTAGCTACAGGGTCTGGGCCCTACGAGCAGTACTTC

J: TRBJ2-7
size: -
V: TRBV7-9
D: TRBD1
CDR3: CASSPGTGAYEQYF
DNA: TGTGCCAGCAGCCCCGGGACAGGGGCCTACGAGCAGTACTTC

J: TRBJ2-5
size: -
V: TRBV2
D: -
CDR3: CASSEGGRETQYF
DNA: TGTGCCAGCAGTGAAGGGGGGCGGGAGACCCAGTACTTC

J: TRBJ2-3
size: -
V: TRBV29-1
D: -
CDR3: CSVQRTLGTDTQYF
DNA: TGCAGCGTACAAAGGACATTGGGGACAGATACGCAGTATTTT

J: TRBJ1-4
size: -
V: TRBV25-1
D: -
CDR3: CASSETRSTNEKLFF
DNA: TGTGCCAGCAGTGAAACGAGGTCAACTAATGAAAAACTGTTTTTT

J: TRBJ2-7
size: -
V: TRBV10-3
D: TRBD1
CDR3: CAIRGQGGEQYF
DNA: TGTGCCATCAGGGGACAGGGCGGCGAGCAGTACTTC

J: TRBJ2-7
size: -
V: TRBV9
D: -
CDR3: CASSVESRSYEQYF
DNA: TGTGCCAGCAGCGTAGAGTCCAGGAGCTACGAGCAGTACTTC

J: TRBJ1-1
size: once
V: TRBV10-3
D: -
CDR3: CAIGELNTEAFF
DNA: TGTGCCATCGGGGAGCTGAACACTGAAGCTTTCTTT

J: TRBJ1-2
size: -
V: TRBV29-1
D: -
CDR3: CSVEPPDGYTF
DNA: TGCAGCGTTGAACCGCCGGATGGCTACACCTTC

J: TRBJ1-1
size: -
V: TRBV14
D: TRBD1
CDR3: CASSETGAGVNTEAFF
DNA: TGTGCCAGCAGCGAAACAGGGGCTGGGGTCAACACTGAAGCTTTCTTT

J: TRBJ1-2
size: once
V: TRBV5-6
D: -
CDR3: CASSTWGDYGYTF
DNA: TGTGCCAGCAGCACCTGGGGGGACTATGGCTACACCTTC

J: TRBJ2-2
size: once
V: TRBV9
D: TRBD1
CDR3: CASSDGQGYTGELFF
DNA: TGTGCCAGCAGTGATGGACAGGGTTACACCGGGGAGCTGTTTTTT

J: TRBJ2-1
size: -
V: TRBV18
D: TRBD1
CDR3: CASSTRQGAQNEQFF
DNA: TGTGCCAGCTCAACCCGACAGGGGGCTCAAAATGAGCAGTTCTTC

J: TRBJ1-1
size: -
V: TRBV2
D: -
CDR3: CASSTGLSTEAFF
DNA: TGTGCCAGCTCCACAGGGCTGAGCACTGAAGCTTTCTTT

J: TRBJ2-2
size: once
V: TRBV2
D: -
CDR3: CASRGTVRELFF
DNA: TGTGCCAGCCGGGGGACAGTTCGGGAGCTGTTTTTT

J: TRBJ1-5
size: -
V: TRBV27
D: -
CDR3: CASSWDRWSQPQHF
DNA: TGTGCCAGCAGTTGGGACCGATGGAGTCAGCCCCAGCATTTT

J: TRBJ2-1
size: -
V: TRBV18
D: -
CDR3: CASSPTGVSYNEQFF
DNA: TGTGCCAGCTCACCCACTGGAGTCTCCTACAATGAGCAGTTCTTC

J: TRBJ2-1
size: -
V: TRBV28
D: -
CDR3: CASSTRQDEQFF
DNA: TGTGCCAGCAGTACTCGACAGGACGAGCAGTTCTTC

J: TRBJ2-1
size: -
V: TRBV6-5
D: TRBD1
CDR3: CASSYGQGADNEQFF
DNA: TGTGCCAGCAGTTACGGGCAGGGGGCCGACAATGAGCAGTTCTTC

J: TRBJ1-6
size: once
V: TRBV7-8
D: -
CDR3: CASSLGDVASPLHF
DNA: TGTGCCAGCAGCTTAGGGGACGTAGCTTCACCCCTCCACTTT

J: TRBJ2-1
size: -
V: TRBV19
D: -
CDR3: CATQSLGPNYNEQFF
DNA: TGTGCCACCCAATCACTCGGTCCTAACTACAATGAGCAGTTCTTC

J: TRBJ2-3
size: -
V: TRBV7-9
D: TRBD2
CDR3: CASSAPGGNTDTQYF
DNA: TGTGCCAGCAGCGCCCCCGGGGGGAACACAGATACGCAGTATTTT

J: TRBJ2-5
size: -
V: TRBV6-6
D: -
CDR3: CASSRGSEETQYF
DNA: TGTGCCAGCTCGAGGGGCTCGGAGGAGACCCAGTACTTC

J: TRBJ1-4
size: -
V: TRBV25-1
D: -
CDR3: CASRIGGGPNEKLFF
DNA: TGTGCCAGCAGAATTGGGGGGGGTCCTAATGAAAAACTGTTTTTT

J: TRBJ1-1
size: -
V: TRBV6-1
D: -
CDR3: CASSLRDTEAFF
DNA: TGTGCCAGCAGTTTAAGGGACACTGAAGCTTTCTTT

J: TRBJ1-3
size: -
V: TRBV10-2
D: TRBD1
CDR3: CASSEFVQGVYTIYF
DNA: TGCGCCAGCAGTGAGTTTGTACAGGGGGTGTACACCATATATTTT